The entry that follows covers one TCR beta chain sequence. The source of the sample is a study of blood T cell repertoires in COVID-19. In the study's own analysis: Nucleated cell number was recorded as an estimate derived from reference gene primer amplification. Sequencing used immunoSEQ multiplex PCR; TCRdb keeps in-frame clones, though not all of them. V, J and clone size are those of that table, while D and trimming were read from the DNA. The sample gives about 210,000 clones, roughly 85% of which show up once; about 2.7% is in the top ten. The CDR3 extends over 16 amino acids. Looked up from germline, CDR1 is MNHEY and CDR2 is SVGEGT. Losses at the gene ends were 2 bases for V and 4 bases for J; bases not matched to a gene: 6.

The receptor comes from a woman in her thirties or forties with active or convalescent COVID-19. The chain couples TRBV6-2 or TRBV6-3 to TRBJ1-2; TRBD1 agrees at 11 bases. Sequencing was performed on peripheral blood. CDR3 in amino acids: CASSYGDRGDRYGYTF. CDR3 DNA sequence: TGTGCCAGCAGTTACGGGGACAGGGGGGACCGCTATGGCTACACCTTC.